The 9 T cell receptor beta chains reported below all come from one sample, sequenced in a study of cytomegalovirus exposure and HLA in healthy donors. Vbeta (60) and Jbeta (13) primers were used in the PCR. Sequencing was performed with immunoSEQ multiplex PCR; in TCRdb, only in-frame clones are kept and a portion is missing. The data show roughly 170,000 clones, approximately 80% seen once. Sequenced material: PBMCs. These receptors all stem from a female donor in good health and CMV-seronegative.

This clone has a single count. V usage is TRBV6-6 and J usage is TRBJ2-7; no clear D. Trimming stripped 6 bases from V and 4 bases from J, with 7 bases between. The CDR3 length is 11 residues. CDR1 is MNHNY and CDR2 is SVGAGI in the germline V gene (reference sequence). CDR3 sequence reads: CASRESYEQYF. CDR3 nucleotide sequence: TGTGCCAGCAGGGAGAGTTACGAGCAGTACTTC.

This sequence joins TRBV27 and TRBJ2-1; 15 bases match TRBD2. CDR3 length: 17 amino acids. The V gene's germline CDR1 is MNHEY and CDR2 SMNVEV (reference sequence). Trimming removed 5 bases from V and 8 bases from J; junction bases left unmatched: 10. In DNA form, the CDR3 reads TGTGCCAGCAGTCGGACTAGCGGGAGGGCCAAGACCGATGAGCAGTTCTTC. Amino acid sequence: CASSRTSGRAKTDEQFF.

The J gene is TRBJ2-6, the V gene TRBV28, with D maybe TRBD2 (5 bases). The length of the CDR3 is 15 residues. CDR1 MDHEN and CDR2 SYDVKM come from the germline V gene. V lost 2 bases to trimming and J lost 0 bases, with 5 bases between them. Here the CDR3 reads CASSLAGSGANVLTF. CDR3 in DNA: TGTGCCAGCAGTTTAGCGGGCTCTGGGGCCAACGTCCTGACTTTC.

The chain couples TRBV19 to TRBJ1-5; a possible D gene is TRBD1 (6 bases). The CDR3 consists of 18 residues. V was shortened by 0 bases and J by 0 bases, with 15 bases between the two germline ends. CDR1 is LNHDA, CDR2 SQIVND, per germline (reference sequence). The CDR3 region is CASSIETATGYSNQPQHF. In DNA form, the CDR3 reads TGTGCCAGTAGTATAGAGACCGCGACAGGCTATAGCAATCAGCCCCAGCATTTT.

The table lists this clone with a count of one. The CDR3 spells CSVEGGRGYTF. The CDR3 DNA follows: TGCAGTGTAGAGGGGGGGCGGGGCTACACCTTC. The chain employs TRBV20-1 and TRBJ1-2; tentatively, D is TRBD1 (6 bases). V was pared by 7 bases and J by 8 bases, with 14 bases between. CDR1 and CDR2 from the germline V gene are DFQATT and SNEGSKA (reference sequence). The CDR3 length is 11 residues.

The chain employs TRBV2 and TRBJ1-1; maybe TRBD1 (5 bases). V lost 5 bases and J lost 1, with 8 bases in between. The CDR3 is made up of 13 amino acids. CDR1 and CDR2 (germline): SNHLY, FYNNEI. This CDR3 is CASSNGQNTEAFF. In DNA, the CDR3 is TGTGCCAGCAGTAACGGACAGAACACTGAAGCTTTCTTT.

This clone has just a few counts. This sequence joins TRBV6-1 and TRBJ2-7; 10 bases line up with TRBD2. V was clipped by 2 bases and J by 6 bases; unmatched bases: 7. The CDR3 has 15 amino acids. Germline V gives CDR1 MNHNS, CDR2 SASEGT. The CDR3 DNA sequence: TGTGCCAGCAGTGAAAGCCTAGCGGGAGTTTTCGAGCAGTACTTC. Translated: CASSESLAGVFEQYF.

In its sample, this clone was seen once. CDR3 protein: CAISPGQRLSYEQYF. CDR3 nucleotides: TGTGCCATCAGTCCGGGACAGCGACTCTCCTACGAGCAGTACTTC. The rearrangement joins TRBV10-3 to TRBJ2-7; 7 bases are shared with TRBD1. The germline gives CDR1 ENHRY, CDR2 SYGVKD. The V and J ends lost 5 bases and 0 bases, in that order; junction bases with no gene match: 7. This CDR3 is built from 15 residues.

V usage is TRBV7-9 and J usage is TRBJ1-1; 7 bases fit TRBD1. CDR3 length: 15 amino acids. Germline assignment: CDR1 SEHNR and CDR2 FQNEAQ (reference sequence). V shed 5 bases and J 1 base; nucleotides not matched to a gene: 7. This chain's CDR3 is CASSAQDRRNTEAFF. The CDR3 region has the DNA TGTGCCAGCAGCGCCCAGGACAGGAGGAACACTGAAGCTTTCTTT.